These T cell receptor beta chains were read from a single sample in a study of shared clonotypes between healthy human individuals. Assay: immunoSEQ multiplex PCR; the TCRdb copy retains only in-frame clones and omits some. The data show 950,000 to 1,300,000 clones, with 60% to 80% seen just once and around 1.4% held by the top ten. The material sequenced was memory CD4+ T cells sorted from blood. Receptor source: a man between 18 and 35 years old in good health. The CDR3 runs from the conserved cysteine through the conserved F or W. A D gene is named only where the DNA matches it firmly. Expanded clones are given a class, and other clones once, few, many or no size at all.

cdr3_aa cdr3_nt j_call d_call v_call clone_size
CASSYKLGTGVPYEQYF TGTGCCAGCAGTTACAAACTTGGGACAGGGGTCCCCTACGAGCAGTACTTC TRBJ2-7 TRBD1 TRBV27 -
CASSDGGQYEQYF TGTGCCAGCAGTGATGGAGGGCAATACGAGCAGTACTTC TRBJ2-7 - TRBV2 few
CSGGLETQYF TGCAGCGGGGGGTTGGAGACCCAGTACTTC TRBJ2-5 - TRBV29-1 -
CASNPGLAGAASTDTQYF TGTGCCAGCAACCCGGGACTAGCGGGAGCTGCTAGCACAGATACGCAGTATTTT TRBJ2-3 - TRBV21-1 -
CASTEVPGPYEQYF TGTGCCAGCACCGAAGTCCCAGGGCCCTACGAGCAGTACTTC TRBJ2-7 - TRBV6-1 -
CASRSGLVGETQYF TGTGCCAGCAGGTCCGGTTTGGTAGGGGAGACCCAGTACTTC TRBJ2-5 - TRBV6-5 -
CASSLGGPSQETQYF TGTGCCAGCAGCTTAGGAGGACCATCCCAAGAGACCCAGTACTTC TRBJ2-5 - TRBV7-3 -
CASSRPLGGGELFF TGTGCCAGCAGCCGACCCCTTGGGGGCGGGGAGCTGTTTTTT TRBJ2-2 - TRBV5-6 -
CSVAETPGGLEAFF TGCAGCGTTGCCGAAACCCCCGGCGGCCTTGAAGCTTTCTTT TRBJ1-1 - TRBV29-1 many
CASSALISRSYEQYF TGTGCCAGCAGTGCTCTAATTAGCAGATCCTACGAGCAGTACTTC TRBJ2-7 - TRBV2 -
CAWGTTNSNQPQHF TGTGCCTGGGGGACCACTAATAGCAATCAGCCCCAGCATTTT TRBJ1-5 - TRBV30 -
CASSVSPGGQTTNEKLFF TGCGCCAGCAGCGTTTCCCCAGGGGGACAAACAACTAATGAAAAACTGTTTTTT TRBJ1-4 TRBD1 TRBV5-1 few
CASSRDRVGGNGANVLTF TGTGCCAGCAGCAGGGACAGGGTAGGAGGAAATGGGGCCAACGTCCTGACTTTC TRBJ2-6 TRBD1 TRBV2 -
CASKRDGTEAFF TGTGCCAGCAAAAGGGATGGCACTGAAGCTTTCTTT TRBJ1-1 - TRBV7-9 -
CASSVKGQGNTGELFF TGTGCCAGCAGCGTAAAAGGGCAGGGGAACACCGGGGAGCTGTTTTTT TRBJ2-2 - TRBV9 -
CASSLGRSSYEQYF TGTGCCAGCAGTTTGGGCAGGAGCTCCTACGAGCAGTACTTC TRBJ2-7 - TRBV28 -
CASRKGPDSYEQYF TGTGCCAGTAGGAAGGGACCCGACTCCTACGAGCAGTACTTC TRBJ2-7 - TRBV7-9 -
CATSRRASGQETQYF TGTGCCACCAGCAGGAGGGCTAGCGGCCAAGAGACCCAGTACTTC TRBJ2-5 TRBD2 TRBV15 -
CAISMRQGDGYTF TGTGCCATCAGTATGAGACAGGGCGATGGCTACACCTTC TRBJ1-2 TRBD1 TRBV10-3 few
CASSPVRPSTDTQYF TGTGCCAGCAGTCCCGTACGCCCTAGCACAGATACGCAGTATTTT TRBJ2-3 - TRBV6-5 -
CASSPQGFGYTF TGTGCCAGCAGCCCCCAGGGTTTTGGCTACACCTTC TRBJ1-2 - TRBV7-2 -
CASSDVFSYEQYF TGTGCCAGCAGTGATGTCTTCTCCTACGAGCAGTACTTC TRBJ2-7 - TRBV27 -